This paragraph covers one TCR beta chain sequence. Its antigen is unknown. CDR1 LGHNA and CDR2 YSLEER come from the germline V gene. The CDR3 contains 15 residues. Trimming took 2 bases from V and 4 from J, leaving 13 bases between them. This record comes from a study of cytomegalovirus exposure and HLA in healthy donors. Whole-study findings and limits: Most sequenced TCRs were rare (though some public TCRs occurred in many donors). Within the approximately 120 validation repertoires, first-cohort TCR clusters tended to co-occur, according to a later analysis.

The data were produced by immunoSEQ multiplex PCR, yet TCRdb's version contains in-frame clones alone and is incomplete. The sample holds approximately 140,000 clones; almost 85% are singletons and the top ten take 1.4%. This chain links TRBV4-3 with TRBJ2-3; D might be TRBD1 (5 bases). This TCR derives from a woman between 25 and 40 years old in good health and CMV-seronegative. Sequencing was carried out using PBMCs. DNA for the CDR3: TGCGCCAGCAGCCAATTTCAGGGCCTCGCAGATACGCAGTATTTT. Translating gives CASSQFQGLADTQYF.